Reported below is one T cell receptor beta chain. These data belong to a study of cytomegalovirus exposure and HLA in healthy donors. The primer mix had 60 Vbeta and 13 Jbeta primers. Repertoires were generated with immunoSEQ multiplex PCR, while TCRdb's copy carries only in-frame clones and drops some. There are about 200,000 clones in the sample; around 74% occur only once, and approximately 1.4% lies in the top ten. This CDR3 spans 16 amino acids. Germline CDR1 PRHDT, CDR2 FYEKMQ (reference sequence). V gave up 3 bases and J gave up 2 bases, with 15 bases separating them. The V and J genes are TRBV13 and TRBJ2-3; the D gene is possibly TRBD2 (7 bases). The source is a girl under 18 in good health and CMV-seropositive. The material sequenced was PBMCs. The CDR3 sequence: CASSFPSGTSTDTQYF. As DNA, the CDR3 is TGTGCCAGCAGCTTTCCGAGCGGGACATCCACAGATACGCAGTATTTT.